The text below deals with one T cell receptor beta chain. Its antigen is not identified. This sample is drawn from a study of T cells in localized non-small cell lung cancer. Study-level points and caveats: Adjacent lung tissue had a median about 60 of the top 100 clones found in the tumor.

Measured with immunoSEQ multiplex PCR; TCRdb has only the in-frame clones, and not every one. The sample contains fewer than 75,000 clones, less than 85% of which appear only once. With V trimmed by 7 bases and J by 2 bases, 8 bases remained unmatched. This CDR3 spans 15 amino acids. Germline V lookup: CDR1 MNHNS, CDR2 SASEGT. This receptor was obtained from a female donor aged 60 or older with stage I lung adenocarcinoma. Material: peripheral blood, obtained before any cancer treatment. The chain is built from TRBV6-1 and TRBJ2-7, with 10 bases fitting TRBD1. Here the CDR3 DNA reads TGTGCCAGCAATAGAAGGGACAGGGGAACCTACGAGCAGTACTTC. It codes for CASNRRDRGTYEQYF.